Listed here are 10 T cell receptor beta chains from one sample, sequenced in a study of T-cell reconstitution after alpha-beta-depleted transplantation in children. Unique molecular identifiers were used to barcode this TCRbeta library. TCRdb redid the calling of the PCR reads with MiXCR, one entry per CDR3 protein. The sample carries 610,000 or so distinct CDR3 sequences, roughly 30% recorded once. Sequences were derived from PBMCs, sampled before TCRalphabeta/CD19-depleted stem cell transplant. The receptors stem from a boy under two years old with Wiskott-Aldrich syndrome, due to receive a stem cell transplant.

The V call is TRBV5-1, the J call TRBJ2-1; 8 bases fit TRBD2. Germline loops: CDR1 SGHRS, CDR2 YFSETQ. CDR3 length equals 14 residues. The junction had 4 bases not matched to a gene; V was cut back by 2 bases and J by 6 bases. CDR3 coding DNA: TGCGCCAGCAGCTTAATAACTAGCGGCAATGAGCAGTTCTTC. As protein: CASSLITSGNEQFF. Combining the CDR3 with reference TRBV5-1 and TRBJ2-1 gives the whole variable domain KAGVTQTPRYLIKTRGQQVTLSCSPISGHRSVSWYQQTPGQGLQFLFEYFSETQRNKGNFPGRFSGRQFSNSRSEMNVSTLELGDSALYLCASSLITSGNEQFFGPGTRLTVL.

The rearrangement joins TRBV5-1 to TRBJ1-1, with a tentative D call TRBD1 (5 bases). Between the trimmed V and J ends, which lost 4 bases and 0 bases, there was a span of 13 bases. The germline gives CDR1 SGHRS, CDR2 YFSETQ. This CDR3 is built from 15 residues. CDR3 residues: CASSRQGGMNTEAFF. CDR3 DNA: TGCGCCAGCAGCCGGCAGGGAGGAATGAACACTGAAGCTTTCTTT.

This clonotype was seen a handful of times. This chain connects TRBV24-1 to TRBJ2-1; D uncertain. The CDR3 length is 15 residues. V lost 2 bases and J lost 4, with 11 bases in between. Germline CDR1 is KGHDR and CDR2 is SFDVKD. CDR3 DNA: TGTGCCACCAGTGATTCTAGAACAGCATACAATGAGCAGTTCTTC. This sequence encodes CATSDSRTAYNEQFF.

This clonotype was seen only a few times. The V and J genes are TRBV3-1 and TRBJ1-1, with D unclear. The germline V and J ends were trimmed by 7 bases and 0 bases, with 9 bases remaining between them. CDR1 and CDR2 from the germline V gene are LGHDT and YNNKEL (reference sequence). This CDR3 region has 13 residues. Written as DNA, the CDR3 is TGTGCCAGCACCCCGGGGATGAACACTGAAGCTTTCTTT. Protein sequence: CASTPGMNTEAFF.

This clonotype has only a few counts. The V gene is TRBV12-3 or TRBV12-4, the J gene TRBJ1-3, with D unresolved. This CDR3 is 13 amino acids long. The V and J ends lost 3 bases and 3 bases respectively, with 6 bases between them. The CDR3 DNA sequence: TGTGCCAGCAGTTTTATGGGTGGAAACACCATATATTTT. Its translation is CASSFMGGNTIYF.

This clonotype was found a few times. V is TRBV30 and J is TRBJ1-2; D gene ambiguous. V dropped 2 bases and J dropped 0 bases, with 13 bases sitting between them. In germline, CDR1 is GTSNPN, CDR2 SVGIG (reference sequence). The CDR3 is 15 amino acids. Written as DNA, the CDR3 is TGTGCCTGGAGTCACGCCGGGATAGCTAACTATGGCTACACCTTC. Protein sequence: CAWSHAGIANYGYTF.

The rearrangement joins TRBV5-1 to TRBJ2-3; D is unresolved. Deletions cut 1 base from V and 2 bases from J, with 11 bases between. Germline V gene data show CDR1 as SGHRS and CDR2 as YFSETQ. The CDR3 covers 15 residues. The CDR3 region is CASSLLERDTDTQYF. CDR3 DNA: TGCGCCAGCAGCTTGTTAGAGAGAGACACAGATACGCAGTATTTT.

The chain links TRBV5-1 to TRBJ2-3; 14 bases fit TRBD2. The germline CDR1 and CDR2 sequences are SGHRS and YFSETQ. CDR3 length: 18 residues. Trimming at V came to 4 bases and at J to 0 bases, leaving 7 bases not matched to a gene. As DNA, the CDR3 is TGCGCCAGCAGCCCTAAGACTAGCGGGAGGGTGAGCACAGATACGCAGTATTTT. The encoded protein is CASSPKTSGRVSTDTQYF.

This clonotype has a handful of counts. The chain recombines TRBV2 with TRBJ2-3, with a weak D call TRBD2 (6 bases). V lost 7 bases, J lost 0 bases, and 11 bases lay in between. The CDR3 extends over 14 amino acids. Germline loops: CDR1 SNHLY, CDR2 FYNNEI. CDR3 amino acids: CASIRSGSTDTQYF. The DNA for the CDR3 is TGTGCCAGCATTAGAAGCGGGAGCACAGATACGCAGTATTTT.

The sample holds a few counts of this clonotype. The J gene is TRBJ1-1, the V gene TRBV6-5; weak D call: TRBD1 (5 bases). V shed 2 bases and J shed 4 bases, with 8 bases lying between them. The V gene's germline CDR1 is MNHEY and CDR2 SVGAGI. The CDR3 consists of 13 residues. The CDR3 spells CASSYTGRTEAFF. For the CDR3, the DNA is TGTGCCAGCAGTTACACGGGACGCACTGAAGCTTTCTTT.